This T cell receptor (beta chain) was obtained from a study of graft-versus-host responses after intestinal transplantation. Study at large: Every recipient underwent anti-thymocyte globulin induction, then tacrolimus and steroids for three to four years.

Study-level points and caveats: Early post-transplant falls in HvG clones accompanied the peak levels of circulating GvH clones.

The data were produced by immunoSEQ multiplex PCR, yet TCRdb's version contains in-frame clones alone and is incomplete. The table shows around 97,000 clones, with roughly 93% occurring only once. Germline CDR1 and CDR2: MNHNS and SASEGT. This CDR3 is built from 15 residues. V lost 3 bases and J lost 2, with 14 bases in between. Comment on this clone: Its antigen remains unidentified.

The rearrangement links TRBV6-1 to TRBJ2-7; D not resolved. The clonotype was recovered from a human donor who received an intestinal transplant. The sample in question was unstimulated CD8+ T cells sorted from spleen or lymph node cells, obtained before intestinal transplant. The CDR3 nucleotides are TGTGCCAGCAGTGACCCGGTGGGGAAACCCTACGAGCAGTACTTC. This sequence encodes CASSDPVGKPYEQYF.